These 20 T cell receptor beta chains originate from one sample sequenced in a study of OX40 agonist ivuxolimab in advanced cancers. TCRdb's copy holds only in-frame clones and misses some; the assay was immunoSEQ multiplex PCR. In the table there are roughly 92,000 clones, under 85% of which are singletons. The source was CD4+ or CD8+ T cells sorted from blood, collected in a trial of the OX40 agonist ivuxolimab. The receptors come from an adult with an advanced solid tumor such as melanoma, head and neck, liver or kidney cancer.

The chain is built from TRBV19 and TRBJ2-7; 12 positions agree with TRBD2. V was clipped by 6 bases and J by 10 bases; unmatched bases: 10. The germline gives CDR1 LNHDA, CDR2 SQIVND (reference sequence). This CDR3 is built from 14 residues. The CDR3 reads CASRPPGLAGSQYF. The CDR3 DNA reads TGTGCCAGTAGGCCCCCGGGACTAGCGGGCTCCCAGTACTTC.

This clone was counted only a few times. The gene calls are TRBV9 and TRBJ2-1, with 9 bases that match TRBD2. This CDR3 contains 16 residues. V shed 0 bases and J 4 bases; nucleotides not matched to a gene: 5. Germline assignment: CDR1 SGDLS and CDR2 YYNGEE. The CDR3, as DNA: TGTGCCAGCAGCGTAGACAGACTAGCGGCTTACAATGAGCAGTTCTTC. It translates to CASSVDRLAAYNEQFF.

V usage is TRBV4-3 and J usage is TRBJ2-3, with TRBD2 as a possible D gene (6 bases). The V end lost 0 bases, the J end lost 2 bases, and 9 bases lay between the germline ends. CDR1 is LGHNA, CDR2 YSLEER, per germline. CDR3 size: 15 residues. CDR3 coding DNA: TGCGCCAGCAGCCAAGATGGGGGGACCACAGATACGCAGTATTTT. It specifies CASSQDGGTTDTQYF.

V gene TRBV9 combines with J gene TRBJ1-2, with D possibly matching TRBD1 (5 bases). The ends were cut back, 3 bases at V and 2 bases at J, with 8 bases in the middle. This CDR3 is 13 amino acids long. Germline-derived CDR1 and CDR2 are SGDLS and YYNGEE. The CDR3 DNA follows: TGTGCCAGCAGCGGCAGGGCAAACTATGGCTACACCTTC. This sequence encodes CASSGRANYGYTF.

The V and J genes are TRBV4-3 and TRBJ1-1, with D possibly TRBD1 on 5 matching bases. Germline assignment: CDR1 LGHNA and CDR2 YSLEER. The CDR3 contains 13 residues. V was clipped by 8 bases and J by 4 bases, with 14 bases between them. Written as DNA, the CDR3 is TGCGCCAGCGGGGGGTTTTTGGGCACTGAAGCTTTCTTT. Its translation is CASGGFLGTEAFF.

In its sample, this clone was seen a few times. The chain has TRBV7-2 and TRBJ2-1, with no clear D. Per the germline V gene, CDR1 is SGHTA and CDR2 is FQGNSA. The length of the CDR3 is 16 residues. Deletions cut 0 bases from V and 0 bases from J, with 9 bases between. The CDR3 protein is CASSLAGQVSYNEQFF. CDR3 DNA sequence: TGTGCCAGCAGCTTAGCCGGCCAGGTCTCCTACAATGAGCAGTTCTTC.

The J gene is TRBJ1-1, the V gene TRBV4-3, with TRBD1 as a possible D gene (6 bases). This CDR3 contains 15 residues. Germline V gives CDR1 LGHNA, CDR2 YSLEER. With 0 bases removed from V and 6 bases from J, the gap between germline ends came to 14 bases. The CDR3 here is CASSQDPSAGAEAFF. The CDR3 DNA reads as TGCGCCAGCAGCCAAGATCCGTCGGCAGGGGCTGAAGCTTTCTTT.

This sequence joins TRBV28 and TRBJ1-2; D gene uncertain. This CDR3 has 14 residues. Germline CDR1 reads MDHEN; CDR2 reads SYDVKM. V gave up 3 bases and J gave up 4 bases, with 12 bases separating them. The chain's CDR3 is CASSLEGKFYGYTF. The DNA of the CDR3 is TGTGCCAGCAGTTTGGAGGGCAAATTCTATGGCTACACCTTC.

The chain joins TRBV13 to TRBJ1-1, with a possible D match to TRBD1 (6 bases). Trimming removed 0 bases from V and 1 base from J, with 15 bases in between. Germline assignment: CDR1 PRHDT and CDR2 FYEKMQ (reference sequence). The CDR3 has 17 residues. DNA of the CDR3: TGTGCCAGCAGCTTAGGACAGGGCTGGTCTAGGAACACTGAAGCTTTCTTT. It translates to CASSLGQGWSRNTEAFF.

This clone appeared once. The V and J genes are TRBV7-9 and TRBJ1-2; 9 bases map to TRBD1. Looked up from germline, CDR1 is SEHNR and CDR2 is FQNEAQ (reference sequence). J lost 1 base, V lost 5 bases, and 8 bases had no gene match. This CDR3 spans 16 amino acids. The CDR3 DNA sequence: TGTGCCAGCAGCCCGAGCACAGGGGGCGTTAACTATGGCTACACCTTC. Protein product: CASSPSTGGVNYGYTF.

The chain carries TRBV18 and TRBJ2-1, with TRBD2 identical over 11 bases. The V and J ends lost 4 bases and 5 bases, in that order; junction bases with no gene match: 4. Germline CDR1 KGHSH, CDR2 LQKENI. This CDR3 has 15 residues. The CDR3 DNA reads TGTGCCAGCTCACTCCCGGGACTAGCGGACAATGAGCAGTTCTTC. This codes for CASSLPGLADNEQFF.

This chain links TRBV9 with TRBJ2-5; 7 bases are a match to TRBD2. The CDR3 has 15 residues. Germline V lookup: CDR1 SGDLS, CDR2 YYNGEE. Trimming took 2 bases from V and 7 from J; bases not matched to a gene: 11. CDR3 residues: CASSVGGERRVTQYF. The CDR3 DNA sequence: TGTGCCAGCAGCGTGGGGGGGGAGCGGAGGGTGACCCAGTACTTC.

The gene calls are TRBV14 and TRBJ2-7; possible D gene TRBD1, 5 bases. Trimming shortened V by 1 base and J by 3 bases, and 16 bases separated the two germline ends. This CDR3 has 16 residues. The germline V gene has CDR1 SGHDN and CDR2 FVKESK. CDR3 DNA sequence: TGTGCCAGCAGCCAAGTGGGGCAGGGAAAAGTCTACGAGCAGTACTTC. Translating it yields CASSQVGQGKVYEQYF.

The gene calls are TRBV6-5 and TRBJ1-1; tentatively, D is TRBD1 (5 bases). The V gene's germline CDR1 is MNHEY and CDR2 SVGAGI. V was pared by 3 bases and J by 4 bases, with 12 bases between. This CDR3 has 14 residues. CDR3: CASSYRGEGTEAFF. As DNA, the CDR3 is TGTGCCAGCAGTTATCGGGGGGAGGGCACTGAAGCTTTCTTT.

The V gene is TRBV10-1, the J gene TRBJ2-7; D gene unclear. The V end was cut by 8 bases, the J end by 0 bases, with 8 bases between. The CDR3 length is 12 residues. Germline values: CDR1 WNHNN, CDR2 SYGVQD (reference sequence). CDR3 in DNA: TGCGCCAGCGGACGGACCTCCTACGAGCAGTACTTC. Translated, it gives CASGRTSYEQYF.

V gene TRBV2 combines with J gene TRBJ2-1; TRBD2 matches at 13 bases. Per the germline V gene, CDR1 is SNHLY and CDR2 is FYNNEI. This CDR3 has 15 amino acids. Trimming cost V 6 bases and J 5 bases; bases outside gene matches: 4. In DNA, the CDR3 is TGTGCCAGCAGGAGACTAGCGGGAGGAAACAATGAGCAGTTCTTC. Amino acid sequence: CASRRLAGGNNEQFF.

The V call is TRBV7-2, the J call TRBJ2-5; TRBD2 matches at 8 bases. Germline V CDR1 and CDR2: SGHTA, FQGNSA. With 1 base clipped from V and 6 bases from J, the junction kept 7 bases outside the gene matches. The CDR3 has 15 residues. This CDR3 is CASSLVAGGEKTQYF. The CDR3 region has the DNA TGTGCCAGCAGCTTAGTTGCGGGAGGTGAAAAGACCCAGTACTTC.

The rearrangement links TRBV7-8 to TRBJ1-4; D uncertain. Trimming stripped 1 base from V and 7 bases from J, with 13 bases between. CDR1 is SGHVS and CDR2 is FQNEAQ in the germline V gene. The CDR3 has 15 residues. Here the CDR3 reads CASSLGSSYFEKLFF. In nucleotides, the CDR3 is TGTGCCAGCAGCTTAGGCTCATCGTATTTTGAAAAACTGTTTTTT.

The genes are TRBV27 and TRBJ1-4; D not certain. Trimming left V 6 bases short and J 5 bases short, with 10 bases between. The CDR3 covers 13 residues. Germline CDR1 and CDR2: MNHEY and SMNVEV (reference sequence). The CDR3 loop reads CASRDPFNEKLFF. The DNA for the CDR3 is TGTGCCAGCAGGGACCCATTCAATGAAAAACTGTTTTTT.

This sequence joins TRBV4-3 and TRBJ1-5; no clear D gene. The length of the CDR3 is 14 residues. Per germline, CDR1 LGHNA and CDR2 YSLEER. The germline V and J ends were trimmed by 1 base and 7 bases, with 11 bases remaining between them. The CDR3, as DNA: TGCGCCAGCAGCCAAGCACGAGGGCTGCAGCCCCAGCATTTT. Translated: CASSQARGLQPQHF.